Here is one T cell receptor (beta chain) with its context. Assay used: immunoSEQ multiplex PCR; TCRdb lists only in-frame clones, some missing. Seen here are some 90,000 clones, more than 70% observed once, and the top ten hold roughly 25%. With V trimmed by 6 bases and J by 1 base, 8 bases remained unmatched. This CDR3 comprises 15 residues. The V gene's germline CDR1 is LNHDA and CDR2 SQIVND (reference sequence). The source of the sample is a study of blood T cell repertoires in COVID-19. Study overall: The samples span acute and convalescent COVID-19 from the United States, Italy and Spain. Sources were T cells, B-cell-depleted T cells, or PBMCs; the material itself was cDNA or gDNA.

The TCR was taken from a human donor in a cohort sampled during active COVID-19. Sample: peripheral blood. The V call is TRBV19, the J call TRBJ2-5; 7 positions agree with TRBD2. The CDR3 sequence: CASRKDGRLQETQYF. The CDR3 bases are TGTGCCAGTAGAAAGGACGGGAGGCTCCAAGAGACCCAGTACTTC.